Listed below are T cell receptor beta chains from one sample, sequenced in a study of T cell responses to AZD1222 COVID-19 vaccine. Some clones are missing from TCRdb's copy, which holds only in-frame ones; the method was immunoSEQ multiplex PCR. The data show fewer than 150,000 clones, just over 85% seen once. Material: peripheral blood, obtained on day 0 of AZD1222 vaccination. These receptors originate from an adult in good health. CDR3s include the opening cysteine and the closing phenylalanine or tryptophan. Each record gives: D gene, CDR3 length, V gene, clone size, J gene, CDR3 protein, CDR3 DNA. The D gene is left open where the match is weak. Expanded clones are given a class, and other clones once, few, many or no size at all.

-	15	TRBV7-3	once	TRBJ2-3	CASSHQGGGTDTQYF	TGTGCCAGCAGCCACCAGGGGGGAGGAACAGATACGCAGTATTTT
-	14	TRBV7-2	-	TRBJ1-6	CASSLYQAGSPLHF	TGTGCCAGCAGCTTATATCAGGCTGGTTCACCCCTCCACTTT
TRBD1	14	TRBV9	-	TRBJ1-5	CASSGGQGWQPQHF	TGTGCCAGCAGCGGAGGACAGGGGTGGCAGCCCCAGCATTTT
-	14	TRBV2	-	TRBJ1-1	CASSSTRGATEAFF	TGTGCCAGCAGTTCGACGAGGGGGGCCACTGAAGCTTTCTTT
TRBD2	13	TRBV10-1	once	TRBJ2-7	CASTLRGGYEQYF	TGCGCCAGCACCCTTCGCGGGGGCTACGAGCAGTACTTC
-	14	TRBV6-5	few	TRBJ1-3	CASSKLKGSDTIYF	TGTGCCAGCAGTAAGTTAAAAGGAAGCGACACCATATATTTT
-	11	TRBV18	once	TRBJ2-2	CASLNTGELFF	TGTGCCAGCCTGAACACCGGGGAGCTGTTTTTT
TRBD1	13	TRBV5-6	-	TRBJ1-2	CASSFTGVGGYTF	TGTGCCAGCAGCTTTACAGGGGTAGGAGGCTACACCTTC
TRBD2	14	TRBV5-1	-	TRBJ2-7	CASSLAGPMYEQYF	TGCGCCAGCAGCTTAGCGGGGCCAATGTACGAGCAGTACTTC
TRBD1	17	TRBV3-1/TRBV3-2	-	TRBJ1-6	CASSPRTGVYNNSPLHF	TGTGCCAGCAGCCCCCGAACAGGGGTCTATAACAATTCACCCCTCCACTTT
-	12	TRBV12-3/TRBV12-4	-	TRBJ1-5	CASSPWGQPQHF	TGTGCCAGCAGTCCATGGGGCCAGCCCCAGCATTTT
-	14	TRBV5-4	-	TRBJ2-7	CASSLTAGSYEQYF	TGTGCCAGCAGCCTCACGGCGGGGTCCTACGAGCAGTACTTC
-	19	TRBV9	-	TRBJ2-1	CASSVGGSGRQSSYNEQFF	TGTGCCAGCAGCGTAGGGGGTAGCGGACGACAAAGCTCCTACAATGAGCAGTTCTTC
-	13	TRBV30	-	TRBJ1-2	CAWRGSPGAGYTF	TGTGCCTGGCGAGGGTCTCCGGGAGCAGGCTACACCTTC
-	14	TRBV20-1	-	TRBJ1-1	CSASPPNLNTEAFF	TGCAGTGCTAGTCCGCCGAACTTGAACACTGAAGCTTTCTTT
-	17	TRBV9	few	TRBJ1-1	CASSANARPRGYTEAFF	TGTGCCAGCAGCGCCAACGCCAGACCCCGTGGGTACACTGAAGCTTTCTTT
-	15	TRBV4-1	-	TRBJ1-2	CASSQGGRIVVGYTF	TGCGCCAGCAGCCAGGGGGGACGGATTGTCGTTGGCTACACCTTC
TRBD1	15	TRBV7-8	-	TRBJ1-5	CASSLGQGTNQPQHF	TGTGCCAGCAGCTTAGGACAGGGTACCAATCAGCCCCAGCATTTT
TRBD1	13	TRBV29-1	once	TRBJ1-3	CSVQQGTGNTIYF	TGCAGCGTTCAACAGGGGACTGGAAACACCATATATTTT
TRBD1	15	TRBV7-9	-	TRBJ1-1	CASSQGTGGHTEAFF	TGTGCCAGCAGCCAGGGGACAGGGGGCCACACTGAAGCTTTCTTT
-	13	TRBV12-3/TRBV12-4	-	TRBJ1-3	CATNTGSGNTIYF	TGTGCCACCAACACGGGATCTGGAAACACCATATATTTT
-	15	TRBV11-2	-	TRBJ2-5	CASSSRTQSVKTQYF	TGTGCCAGCAGTTCAAGGACACAGAGTGTGAAGACCCAGTACTTC
TRBD2	15	TRBV12-5	-	TRBJ2-3	CASGFGLAGTDTQYF	TGTGCTAGTGGTTTCGGACTAGCTGGGACAGATACGCAGTATTTT
TRBD1	15	TRBV6-4	once	TRBJ1-6	CASRPSGQYNSPLHF	TGTGCCAGCAGACCCTCGGGACAGTATAATTCACCCCTCCACTTT